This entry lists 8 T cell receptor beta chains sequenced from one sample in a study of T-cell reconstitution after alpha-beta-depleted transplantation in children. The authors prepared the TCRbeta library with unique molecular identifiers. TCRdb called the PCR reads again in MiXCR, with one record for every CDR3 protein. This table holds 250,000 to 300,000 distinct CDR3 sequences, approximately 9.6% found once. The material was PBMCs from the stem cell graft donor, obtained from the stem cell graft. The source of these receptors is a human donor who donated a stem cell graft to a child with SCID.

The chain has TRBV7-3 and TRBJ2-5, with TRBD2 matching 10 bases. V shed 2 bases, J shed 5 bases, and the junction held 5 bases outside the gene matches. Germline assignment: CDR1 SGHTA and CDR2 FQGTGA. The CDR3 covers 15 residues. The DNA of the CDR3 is TGTGCCAGCAGCTTAGATGCTAGCGGGGGTGAGACCCAGTACTTC. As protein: CASSLDASGGETQYF. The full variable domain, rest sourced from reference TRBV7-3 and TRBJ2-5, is GAGVSQTPSNKVTEKGKYVELRCDPISGHTALYWYRQSLGQGPEFLIYFQGTGAADDSGLPNDRFFAVRPEGSVSTLKIQRTERGDSAVYLCASSLDASGGETQYFGPGTRLLVL.

The CDR3 protein is CASSFRVTDTQYF. In DNA, the CDR3 is TGTGCCAGCAGCTTCAGGGTGACAGATACGCAGTATTTT. The chain joins TRBV5-6 to TRBJ2-3; D is possibly TRBD1 (5 bases). Trimming left V 2 bases short and J 3 bases short, with 7 bases between. Germline CDR1 reads SGHDT; CDR2 reads YYEEEE. This CDR3 has 13 residues.

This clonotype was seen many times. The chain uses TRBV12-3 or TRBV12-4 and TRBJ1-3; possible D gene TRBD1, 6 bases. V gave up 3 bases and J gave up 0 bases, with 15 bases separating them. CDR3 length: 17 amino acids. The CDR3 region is CASSLGAPGYSGNTIYF. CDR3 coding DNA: TGTGCCAGCAGTTTGGGGGCCCCGGGGTACTCTGGAAACACCATATATTTT.

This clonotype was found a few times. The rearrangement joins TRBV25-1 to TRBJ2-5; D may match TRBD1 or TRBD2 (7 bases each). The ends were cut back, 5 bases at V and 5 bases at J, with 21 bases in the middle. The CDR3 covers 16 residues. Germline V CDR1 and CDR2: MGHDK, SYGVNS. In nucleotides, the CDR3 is TGTGCCAGCAGTCTCCTTAACTACAGGGGAGGGGAGACCCAGTACTTC. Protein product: CASSLLNYRGGETQYF.

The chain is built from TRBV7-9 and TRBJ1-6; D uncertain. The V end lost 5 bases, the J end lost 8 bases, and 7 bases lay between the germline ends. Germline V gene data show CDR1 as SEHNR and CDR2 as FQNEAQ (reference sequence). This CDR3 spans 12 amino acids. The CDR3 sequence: CASSAGDSPLHF. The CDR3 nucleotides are TGTGCCAGCAGCGCCGGGGATTCACCCCTCCACTTT.

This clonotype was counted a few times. The CDR3 nucleotides are TGCGCCAGCAGCCTGACTAGCGGGGGGATTGAGCAGTTCTTC. This sequence encodes CASSLTSGGIEQFF. V usage is TRBV5-1 and J usage is TRBJ2-1; 13 nucleotides agree with TRBD2. The junction had 4 bases not matched to a gene; V was cut back by 4 bases and J by 9 bases. The CDR3 has 14 amino acids. Germline assignment: CDR1 SGHRS and CDR2 YFSETQ.

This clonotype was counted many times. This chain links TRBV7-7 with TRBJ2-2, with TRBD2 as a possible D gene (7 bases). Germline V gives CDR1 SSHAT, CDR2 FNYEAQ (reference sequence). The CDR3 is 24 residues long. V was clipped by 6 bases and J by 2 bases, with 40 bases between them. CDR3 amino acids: CASRMVGWGNYRDTGLVNTGELFF. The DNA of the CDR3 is TGTGCCAGCAGGATGGTGGGGTGGGGGAACTACCGGGACACCGGACTAGTAAACACCGGGGAGCTGTTTTTT.

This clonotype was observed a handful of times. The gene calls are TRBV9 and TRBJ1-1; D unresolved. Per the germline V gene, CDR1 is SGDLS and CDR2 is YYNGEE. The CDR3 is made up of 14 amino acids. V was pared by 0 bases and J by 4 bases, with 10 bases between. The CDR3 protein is CASSVASTSTEAFF. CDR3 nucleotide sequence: TGTGCCAGCAGCGTAGCTTCGACATCCACTGAAGCTTTCTTT.